The 17 T cell receptor beta chains below come from one sample, sequenced in a study of Tregs in tolerant kidney transplant recipients. Clones were read by immunoSEQ multiplex PCR, and TCRdb kept only the in-frame ones, dropping some. The sample carries some 70,000 clones, roughly 84% recorded once. The material sequenced was CD4+ T cells from blood. These receptors came from a human donor in good health.

The V gene is TRBV7-2, the J gene TRBJ2-1, with D perhaps TRBD2 (5 bases). The V end lost 5 bases, the J end lost 9 bases, and 8 bases lay between the germline ends. Germline CDR1 reads SGHTA; CDR2 reads FQGNSA. The length of the CDR3 is 11 residues. CDR3 sequence (DNA): TGTGCCAGCAGCATCCTAGCTGAGCAGTTCTTC. Translation: CASSILAEQFF.

The chain is built from TRBV10-3 and TRBJ2-3; 9 nucleotides agree with TRBD2. There are 16 residues in the CDR3. Germline loops: CDR1 ENHRY, CDR2 SYGVKD. V trimming: 3 bases; J trimming: 0 bases; junction bases outside the gene matches: 4. The CDR3 DNA reads as TGTGCCATCAGTGATTTAGCGGGGGCCAGCACAGATACGCAGTATTTT. Amino acid sequence: CAISDLAGASTDTQYF.

The V gene is TRBV5-1, the J gene TRBJ2-2; D is undetermined. Per the germline V gene, CDR1 is SGHRS and CDR2 is YFSETQ. V lost 0 bases, J lost 6 bases, and 6 bases lay in between. This CDR3 spans 13 amino acids. CDR3 sequence reads: CASSLEPSGELFF. In nucleotides, the CDR3 is TGCGCCAGCAGCTTGGAACCCTCCGGGGAGCTGTTTTTT.

This chain uses TRBV6-5 with TRBJ1-2; D gene uncertain. The CDR3 contains 13 residues. From germline, CDR1 is MNHEY and CDR2 SVGAGI. Trimming shortened V by 5 bases and J by 4 bases, and 11 bases separated the two germline ends. CDR3 in amino acids: CASSRLSPYGYTF. CDR3 nucleotides: TGTGCCAGCAGTAGGCTCTCCCCCTATGGCTACACCTTC.

This clone was recorded only once. The V call is TRBV7-2, the J call TRBJ1-2, with D hard to call. Trimming took 1 base from V and 9 from J, leaving 9 bases between them. Germline loops: CDR1 SGHTA, CDR2 FQGNSA. The CDR3 has 12 residues. The CDR3 is CASSLEGWSYTF. The CDR3 DNA reads as TGTGCCAGCAGCTTAGAGGGCTGGAGCTACACCTTC.

This clone appeared a single time. CDR3 nucleotides: TGTGCAAGTCGTAGGGACGTCAGCGATACGCAGTATTTT. It is translated as CASRRDVSDTQYF. The chain is built from TRBV12-2 and TRBJ2-3. TRBV12-2 is recorded as a pseudogene. This CDR3 spans 13 amino acids.

The chain is built from TRBV7-3 and TRBJ1-1; D is perhaps TRBD1 (6 bases). The CDR3 covers 14 residues. The germline V gene has CDR1 SGHTA and CDR2 FQGTGA. Trimming took off 8 bases at V and 4 bases at J, with 17 bases between the two ends. CDR3 protein: CASSNDRGATEAFF. CDR3 coding DNA: TGTGCCAGCTCCAATGATCGGGGGGCCACTGAAGCTTTCTTT. Full variable domain (remainder filled in from reference TRBV7-3 and TRBJ1-1): GAGVSQTPSNKVTEKGKYVELRCDPISGHTALYWYRQSLGQGPEFLIYFQGTGAADDSGLPNDRFFAVRPEGSVSTLKIQRTERGDSAVYLCASSNDRGATEAFFGQGTRLTVV.

The rearrangement links TRBV11-3 to TRBJ2-1; D possibly corresponds to TRBD2 (7 bases). V lost 5 bases and J 8 bases, leaving 19 bases between the germline ends. The germline gives CDR1 SGHNT, CDR2 YENEEA. This CDR3 is 15 amino acids long. CDR3 DNA sequence: TGTGCCAGCAGCCGCGGGGGCGGGATCTTCGATGAGCAGTTCTTC. Its translation is CASSRGGGIFDEQFF.

This clone was counted many times. The V gene is TRBV19, the J gene TRBJ1-1, with TRBD1 identical over 9 bases. Germline-derived CDR1 and CDR2 are LNHDA and SQIVND (reference sequence). There are 14 residues in the CDR3. V shed 5 bases and J 3 bases; nucleotides not matched to a gene: 4. The CDR3, as DNA: TGTGCCAGTAGTGGTGGACAGGGGTACACTGAAGCTTTCTTT. The encoded protein is CASSGGQGYTEAFF. Complete variable domain (other parts from reference TRBV19 and TRBJ1-1): DGGITQSPKYLFRKEGQNVTLSCEQNLNHDAMYWYRQDPGQGLRLIYYSQIVNDFQKGDIAEGYSVSREKKESFPLTVTSAQKNPTAFYLCASSGGQGYTEAFFGQGTRLTVV.

This chain links TRBV5-8 with TRBJ2-5; perhaps TRBD1 as D (5 bases). In germline, CDR1 is SGHTS, CDR2 YDEGEE. The length of the CDR3 is 15 residues. The V gene lost 6 bases and the J gene lost 5 bases, with 20 bases spanning the gap. CDR3 nucleotides: TGTGCCAGCAACATCATGGGGCCGTCCGGGGAGACCCAGTACTTC. It is translated as CASNIMGPSGETQYF.

This sequence joins TRBV4-3 and TRBJ2-2; 11 bases are shared with TRBD2. Germline lookup yields CDR1 LGHNA and CDR2 YSLEER. V lost 4 bases to trimming and J lost 5 bases; unmatched junction nucleotides: 9. The CDR3 loop spans 17 amino acids. CDR3 residues: CASSPITSGRRTGELFF. The CDR3 nucleotides are TGCGCCAGCAGCCCAATTACTAGCGGGAGACGGACCGGGGAGCTGTTTTTT.

The chain couples TRBV7-9 to TRBJ2-3, with a possible D match to TRBD2 (5 bases). The germline V gene has CDR1 SEHNR and CDR2 FQNEAQ (reference sequence). The CDR3 is made up of 15 amino acids. Between the trimmed V and J ends, which lost 5 bases and 6 bases, there was a span of 18 bases. The CDR3 region has the DNA TGTGCCAGCAGCCGCACACTAGTGATTGCGGATACGCAGTATTTT. Protein product: CASSRTLVIADTQYF.

Only one count was recorded for this clone. V is TRBV20-1 and J is TRBJ2-3; TRBD2 might be the D (5 bases). Germline CDR1 is DFQATT and CDR2 is SNEGSKA (reference sequence). V lost 3 bases and J 10 bases, leaving 8 bases between the germline ends. This CDR3 contains 10 residues. CDR3 nucleotides: TGCAGTGCTAGTCGAGGGCCGCAGTATTTT. This sequence encodes CSASRGPQYF.

This chain links TRBV4-1 with TRBJ2-7; 11 nucleotides align to TRBD2. CDR3 size: 16 residues. Germline lookup yields CDR1 MGHRA and CDR2 YSYEKL. J was trimmed by 3 bases and V by 0 bases; bases with no gene match: 4. The DNA of the CDR3 is TGCGCCAGCAGCCAAGAAGGGACTAGCGGATTCTACGAGCAGTACTTC. Residues: CASSQEGTSGFYEQYF.

For the CDR3, the DNA is TGTGCCAGCAGCTCCTTACAGGGATCCCCCCTCGGCTACACCTTC. This translates into CASSSLQGSPLGYTF. This chain joins TRBV5-4 and TRBJ1-2, with a possible D match to TRBD1 (6 bases). Germline loops: CDR1 SGHNT, CDR2 YYREEE (reference sequence). Trimming took 3 bases from V and 8 from J, leaving 20 bases between them. This CDR3 region has 15 residues.

The V and J genes are TRBV7-3 and TRBJ2-1; tentatively, D is TRBD2 (5 bases). CDR1 is SGHTA, CDR2 FQGTGA, per germline. CDR3 length: 15 residues. V was trimmed by 5 bases and J by 0 bases, leaving 11 bases between them. This chain's CDR3 is CASSPGLSSYNEQFF. The CDR3 nucleotides read TGTGCCAGCAGCCCCGGACTGAGCTCCTACAATGAGCAGTTCTTC.

The chain recombines TRBV27 with TRBJ1-2, with unresolved D. The CDR3 spans 13 residues. Germline CDR1 and CDR2: MNHEY and SMNVEV (reference sequence). Deletions cut 3 bases from V and 1 base from J, with 6 bases between. The CDR3 region has the DNA TGTGCCAGCAGTTTCGCTAGTAACTATGGCTACACCTTC. Its translation is CASSFASNYGYTF.